This TCR beta chain was captured in a study of blood T cell repertoires in COVID-19. Looking at the study overall: Samples of COVID-19 (acute and convalescent) were obtained from the United States, Italy and Spain. T cells, B-cell-depleted T cells, or PBMCs provided the cDNA or gDNA that served as material.

In the authors' workflow: Reference gene primers were amplified, and this amplification served to estimate nucleated cell counts. Assay used: immunoSEQ multiplex PCR; TCRdb lists only in-frame clones, some missing. The V and J calls and clone size are taken from that table; D and trimming were inferred from the DNA. The table lists some 70,000 clones, roughly 87% of them singletons. This clone was seen once. Sequencing was carried out using peripheral blood. The TCR originated in a man aged 45 to 65 with active COVID-19.

The CDR3: CASSVGAEAFF. For the CDR3, the DNA is TGTGCCAGCAGCGTAGGAGCTGAAGCTTTCTTT. V usage is TRBV5-6 and J usage is TRBJ1-1; D unresolved. The V end was cut by 4 bases, the J end by 6 bases, with 7 bases between. CDR1 and CDR2 from the germline V gene are SGHDT and YYEEEE. This CDR3 comprises 11 residues.